The T cell receptor (beta chain) under discussion was sequenced for a study of human T cells and chemical hapten exposure. Study results and limitations: Controls formed significantly fewer large CDR3 similarity clusters than expanded TCRs did. PT1 expanded TCR counts and patch test score were linked, and their correlation was positive. The study found that DPC sensitization did not change TCRs above 1 in 1000 frequency.

Time point denoted: patch test 3, about 24 weeks after DPC sensitization. The treatment: therapeutic diphenylcyclopropenone sensitization with weekly scalp DPC. Donors, patients with alopecia ranging from 18 to 70 years old and judged suitable for DPC, provided samples. A remark on this clonotype: The antigen is not known.

TCRdb called the RACE reads again in MiXCR, with one record for every CDR3 protein. This repertoire shows about 190,000 distinct CDR3 sequences, about 25% found once; its top ten account for 2% to 2.5%. Source: whole blood, taken in connection with sensitization to the hapten diphenylcyclopropenone (DPC). This receptor was identified in a woman in her 40s with alopecia areata. Some clones in this sample may be carry-over from other donors' samples.

Here the CDR3 DNA reads TGCAGCGTTGAAGATGGGCCCTTCACAGATACGCAGTATTTT. It codes for CSVEDGPFTDTQYF. The rearrangement joins TRBV29-1 to TRBJ2-3, with D uncertain. CDR1 is SQVTM, CDR2 ANQGSEA, per germline. The CDR3 runs 14 residues. Trimming took off 0 bases at V and 2 bases at J, with 9 bases between the two ends.